This TCR beta chain was identified during a study of blood T cell repertoires in COVID-19. At the level of the study: Acute and convalescent COVID-19 specimens originated in the United States, Italy and Spain. T cells, B-cell-depleted T cells, or PBMCs supplied cDNA or gDNA.

Original analysis: Amplification from reference gene primers served as the basis for estimated nucleated cell counts. Measured with immunoSEQ multiplex PCR; TCRdb has only the in-frame clones, and not every one. Clonal size and the V and J genes are those of that table, whereas D and trimming came from the DNA. Of 90,000 to 140,000 clones listed, 85% are singletons. CDR3 length: 10 residues. Germline CDR1 and CDR2: DFQATT and SNEGSKA (reference sequence). Trimming cost V 7 bases and J 5 bases, with 5 bases left between them. V and J are TRBV20-1 and TRBJ1-4; no definite D call. The sequence was collected from a man aged 45-65 years with acute or convalescent COVID-19. Sequences were obtained from peripheral blood. Here the CDR3 reads CSVRNEKLFF. In DNA form, the CDR3 reads TGCAGTGTTCGGAATGAAAAACTGTTTTTT.